The 7 T cell receptor beta chains listed next were all sequenced from one sample in a study of shared clonotypes between healthy human individuals. Sequencing was performed with immunoSEQ multiplex PCR; in TCRdb, only in-frame clones are kept and a portion is missing. The data contain roughly 1,800,000 clones, just under 95% of them singletons. CD8 cells regarded as naive lacked CD45RO, were positively chosen for CCR7, and omitted terminally differentiated effector memory CD45RA+ cells. The sample was naive CD8+ T cells sorted from blood. These receptors came from a man aged 18 to 30 in good health.

The V call is TRBV4-1, the J call TRBJ1-2; TRBD1 matches 9 bases. Trimming removed 1 base from V and 4 bases from J; junction bases left unmatched: 7. The CDR3 sequence is 16 residues long. Germline values: CDR1 MGHRA, CDR2 YSYEKL. CDR3 DNA sequence: TGCGCCAGCAGCCAAGCTTGGGACAGGGACGGCTATGGCTACACCTTC. This encodes CASSQAWDRDGYGYTF.

This clone was seen only once. This sequence joins TRBV6-1 and TRBJ2-3; possibly TRBD1 for D (6 bases). Germline V lookup: CDR1 MNHNS, CDR2 SASEGT. The CDR3 spans 14 residues. V was trimmed by 5 bases and J by 2 bases, leaving 11 bases between them. CDR3 bases: TGTGCCAGCAGTCAGGGACACTTCACAGATACGCAGTATTTT. Residues: CASSQGHFTDTQYF.

The V gene is TRBV7-6, the J gene TRBJ1-1, with 8 nucleotides matching TRBD1. The CDR3 is 18 residues long. V lost 5 bases, J lost 5 bases, and 19 bases stayed unmatched. Germline values: CDR1 SGHVS, CDR2 FNYEAQ. The CDR3 loop reads CASSVLPLVLGQGTEAFF. DNA of the CDR3: TGTGCCAGCAGCGTATTACCACTTGTTCTCGGACAGGGAACTGAAGCTTTCTTT.

This clone was seen once. The genes are TRBV27 and TRBJ1-1; D uncertain. This CDR3 has 16 residues. Trimming took 5 bases from V and 3 from J, leaving 19 bases between them. Germline-derived CDR1 and CDR2 are MNHEY and SMNVEV (reference sequence). The CDR3 coding sequence is TGTGCCAGCAGTCGACCGGGCCTCGGATGGGACACTGAAGCTTTCTTT. It codes for CASSRPGLGWDTEAFF.

The chain is built from TRBV28 and TRBJ1-1; TRBD1 agrees at 11 bases. Germline values: CDR1 MDHEN, CDR2 SYDVKM. The CDR3 is made up of 15 amino acids. V shed 5 bases, J shed 4 bases, and the junction held 6 bases outside the gene matches. CDR3 sequence: CASSDPGQGVTEAFF. The CDR3 DNA is TGTGCCAGCAGTGACCCGGGACAGGGGGTCACTGAAGCTTTCTTT.

The chain combines TRBV2 with TRBJ2-3, with D perhaps matching TRBD2 (6 bases). Germline V gives CDR1 SNHLY, CDR2 FYNNEI. V was cut by 7 bases and J by 5 bases, with 16 bases left in between. This CDR3 region has 14 residues. CDR3: CASTLTSWVDTQYF. CDR3 in DNA: TGTGCCAGCACCTTGACTAGTTGGGTAGATACGCAGTATTTT.

Note on this clone: This CDR3 is also generated by other DNA sequences in the sample. In DNA form, the CDR3 reads TGTGCCAGCAGCCTAGGGCAAGACTACGAGCAGTACTTC. Its protein is CASSLGQDYEQYF. V usage is TRBV9 and J usage is TRBJ2-7; no clear D. This CDR3 spans 13 amino acids. Germline V gene sequence: CDR1 SGDLS, CDR2 YYNGEE. V lost 4 bases and J 3 bases, leaving 11 bases between the germline ends. The full variable domain, in which reference TRBV9 and TRBJ2-7 provide the parts outside the CDR3, is DSGVTQTPKHLITATGQRVTLRCSPRSGDLSVYWYQQSLDQGLQFLIQYYNGEERAKGNILERFSAQQFPDLHSELNLSSLELGDSALYFCASSLGQDYEQYFGPGTRLTVT.